The source of this TCR beta chain is a study of glioma-infiltrating T cells after dendritic cell vaccination. Study in general: Treatment, given 2003 to 2012, was autologous tumor lysate-pulsed dendritic cell vaccination.

The immunoSEQ assay amplified TCRB CDR3 from up to 2 ug DNA. Clones were read by immunoSEQ multiplex PCR, and TCRdb kept only the in-frame ones, dropping some. The data show roughly 90,000 clones, approximately 90% seen once. The CDR3 is 15 amino acids. Germline-derived CDR1 and CDR2 are MNHEY and SMNVEV (reference sequence). The V end was cut by 3 bases, the J end by 2 bases, with 11 bases between. The table lists this clone with a count of one. This rearrangement joins TRBV27 to TRBJ2-1, with a possible D match to TRBD1 (5 bases). Sequencing was performed on blood, taken before dendritic cell vaccination. The TCR originated in a human donor with glioblastoma. The chain's CDR3 is CASSLWTSTYNEQFF. In DNA, the CDR3 is TGTGCCAGCAGTTTGTGGACATCCACCTACAATGAGCAGTTCTTC.